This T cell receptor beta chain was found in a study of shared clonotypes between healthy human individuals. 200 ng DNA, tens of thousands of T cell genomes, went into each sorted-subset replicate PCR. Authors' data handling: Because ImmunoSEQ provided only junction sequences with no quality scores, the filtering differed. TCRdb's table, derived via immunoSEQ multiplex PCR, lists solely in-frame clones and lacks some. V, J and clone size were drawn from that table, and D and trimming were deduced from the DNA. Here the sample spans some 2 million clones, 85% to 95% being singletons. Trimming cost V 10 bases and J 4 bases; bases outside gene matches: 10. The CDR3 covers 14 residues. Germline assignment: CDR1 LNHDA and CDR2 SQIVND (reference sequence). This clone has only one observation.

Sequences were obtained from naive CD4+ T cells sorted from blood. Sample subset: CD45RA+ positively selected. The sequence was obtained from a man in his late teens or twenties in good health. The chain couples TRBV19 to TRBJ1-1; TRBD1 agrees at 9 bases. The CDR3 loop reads CATKDRGLGTEAFF. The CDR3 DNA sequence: TGTGCCACGAAGGACAGGGGCTTGGGCACTGAAGCTTTCTTT.